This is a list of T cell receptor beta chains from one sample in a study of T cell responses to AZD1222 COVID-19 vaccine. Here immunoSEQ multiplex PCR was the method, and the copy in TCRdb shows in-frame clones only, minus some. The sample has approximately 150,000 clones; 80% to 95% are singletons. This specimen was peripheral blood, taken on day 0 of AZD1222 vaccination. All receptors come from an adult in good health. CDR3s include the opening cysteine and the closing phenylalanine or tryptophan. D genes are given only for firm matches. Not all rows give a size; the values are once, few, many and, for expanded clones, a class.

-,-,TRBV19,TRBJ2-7,TGTGCCAGTGGCCACGGGGAACAGTACGAGCAGTACTTC,CASGHGEQYEQYF
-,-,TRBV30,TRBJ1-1,TGTGCCTGGAGTGTAACATGGTACACTGAAGCTTTCTTT,CAWSVTWYTEAFF
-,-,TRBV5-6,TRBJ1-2,TGTGCCAGCAGCTTGTTATTTCAGTTGGGGGCTCGGTATGGCTACACCTTC,CASSLLFQLGARYGYTF
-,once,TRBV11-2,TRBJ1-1,TGTGCCAGCAGCCGTAAACAGGGTTTGACTGAAGCTTTCTTT,CASSRKQGLTEAFF
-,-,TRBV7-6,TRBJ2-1,TGTGCCAGCAGCTTAGACCGGGGCAATGAGCAGTTCTTC,CASSLDRGNEQFF
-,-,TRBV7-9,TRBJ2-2,TGTGCCAGCAGCTTATGGTCTCCAGGGACCGGGGAGCTGTTTTTT,CASSLWSPGTGELFF
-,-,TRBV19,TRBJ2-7,TGTGCCAGTAGTATAAGGTACCCCTACGAGCAGTACTTC,CASSIRYPYEQYF
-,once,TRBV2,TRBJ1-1,TGTGCCAGCAGTGTTCAGGGTGGCGGTAACACTGAAGCTTTCTTT,CASSVQGGGNTEAFF
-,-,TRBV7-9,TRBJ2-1,TGTGCCAGCAGCTTAGCCAATGAGCAGTTCTTC,CASSLANEQFF
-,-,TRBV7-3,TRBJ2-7,TGTGCCAGCAGCTTTAACGAGGGCTACGAGCAGTACTTC,CASSFNEGYEQYF
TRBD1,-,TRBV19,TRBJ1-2,TGTGCCAGTAGGACAGGGGGCTATGGCTACACCTTC,CASRTGGYGYTF
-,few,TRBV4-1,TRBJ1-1,TGCGCCAGCAGCCAAGAGGAGGTGGGGTGGAGGGACCCAATGAACACTGAAGCTTTCTTT,CASSQEEVGWRDPMNTEAFF
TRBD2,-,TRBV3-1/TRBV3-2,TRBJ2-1,TGTGCCAGCAGCCGCTTTCGCGGGAGGGATTACAATGAGCAGTTCTTC,CASSRFRGRDYNEQFF
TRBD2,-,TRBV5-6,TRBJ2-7,TGTGCCAGCAGTCCGGGAATAGCGGGGGGAACCTACGAGCAGTACTTC,CASSPGIAGGTYEQYF
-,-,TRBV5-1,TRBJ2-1,TGCGCCAGCAGCTCGGCCCGAGGGTACAATGAGCAGTTCTTC,CASSSARGYNEQFF
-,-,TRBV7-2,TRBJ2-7,TGTGCCAGCAGCTCAACCGTCCCCCCGACGGGGAACGAGCAGTACTTC,CASSSTVPPTGNEQYF
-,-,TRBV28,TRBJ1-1,TGTGCCAGCAGTCCCCGGGAGGAGATGAACACTGAAGCTTTCTTT,CASSPREEMNTEAFF
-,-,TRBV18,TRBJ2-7,TGTGCCAGCTCAGGGACGGAATACTACGAGCAGTACTTC,CASSGTEYYEQYF
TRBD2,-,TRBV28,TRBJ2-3,TGTGCCAGCAGTTTTGGGACTAGCGGGATTTCTAGCACAGATACGCAGTATTTT,CASSFGTSGISSTDTQYF
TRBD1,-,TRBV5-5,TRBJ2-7,TGTGCCAGCAGCTTGGAACCGACAGGGGCCTCCTACGAGCAGTACTTC,CASSLEPTGASYEQYF
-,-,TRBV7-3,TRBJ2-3,TGTGCCAGCAGCTTAAAGAGCACAGATACGCAGTATTTT,CASSLKSTDTQYF
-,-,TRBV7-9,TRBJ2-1,TGTGCCAGCAGCTTTCTAGGCAGGGCCAATGAGCAGTTCTTC,CASSFLGRANEQFF
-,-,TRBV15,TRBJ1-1,TGTGCCACCAGCAGAGGGGGATATTATACTGAAGCTTTCTTT,CATSRGGYYTEAFF
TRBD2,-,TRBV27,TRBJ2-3,TGTGCCAGCAGCCCCGGGCGGGGGGGCACGCAGTATTTT,CASSPGRGGTQYF
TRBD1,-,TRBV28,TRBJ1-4,TGTGCCAGCAGTCCCCTCCCCGGGACAGGGAGGGCGGCAACTAATGAAAAACTGTTTTTT,CASSPLPGTGRAATNEKLFF
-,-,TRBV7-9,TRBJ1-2,TGTGCCAGCAGCTTAGACACATTCATCCCTAACTATGGCTACACCTTC,CASSLDTFIPNYGYTF